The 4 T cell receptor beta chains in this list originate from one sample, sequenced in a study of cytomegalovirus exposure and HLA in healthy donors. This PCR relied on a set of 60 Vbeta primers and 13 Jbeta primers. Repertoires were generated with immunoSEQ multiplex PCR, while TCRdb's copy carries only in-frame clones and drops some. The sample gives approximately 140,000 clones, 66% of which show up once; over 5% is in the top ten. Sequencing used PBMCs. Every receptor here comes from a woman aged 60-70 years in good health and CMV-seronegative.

CDR3 in amino acids: CASSLSGGNTDTQYF. CDR3 bases: TGCGCCAGCAGCTTGAGCGGGGGCAACACAGATACGCAGTATTTT. The chain is built from TRBV5-1 and TRBJ2-3; TRBD2 aligns across 8 bases. After removal of 1 base from V and 2 bases from J, the junction contained 3 bases not matched to a gene. Germline lookup yields CDR1 SGHRS and CDR2 YFSETQ. This CDR3 has 15 residues.

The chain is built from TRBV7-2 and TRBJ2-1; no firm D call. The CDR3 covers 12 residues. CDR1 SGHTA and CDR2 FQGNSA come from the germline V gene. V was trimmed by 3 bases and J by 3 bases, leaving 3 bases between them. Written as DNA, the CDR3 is TGTGCCAGCAGCTTTAGCTACAATGAGCAGTTCTTC. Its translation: CASSFSYNEQFF.

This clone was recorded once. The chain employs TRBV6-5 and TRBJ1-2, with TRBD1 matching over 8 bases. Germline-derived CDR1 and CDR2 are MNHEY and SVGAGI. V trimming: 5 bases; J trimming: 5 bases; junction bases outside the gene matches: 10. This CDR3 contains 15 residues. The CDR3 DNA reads TGTGCCAGCAGTGCCCCTGACAGGGGTGGATATGGCTACACCTTC. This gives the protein CASSAPDRGGYGYTF.

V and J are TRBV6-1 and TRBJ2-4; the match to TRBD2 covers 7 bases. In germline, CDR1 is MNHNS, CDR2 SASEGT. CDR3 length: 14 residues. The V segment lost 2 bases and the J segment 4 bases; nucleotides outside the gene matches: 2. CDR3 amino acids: CASSEFGGKNIQYF. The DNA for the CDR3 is TGTGCCAGCAGTGAATTCGGGGGGAAAAACATTCAGTACTTC.